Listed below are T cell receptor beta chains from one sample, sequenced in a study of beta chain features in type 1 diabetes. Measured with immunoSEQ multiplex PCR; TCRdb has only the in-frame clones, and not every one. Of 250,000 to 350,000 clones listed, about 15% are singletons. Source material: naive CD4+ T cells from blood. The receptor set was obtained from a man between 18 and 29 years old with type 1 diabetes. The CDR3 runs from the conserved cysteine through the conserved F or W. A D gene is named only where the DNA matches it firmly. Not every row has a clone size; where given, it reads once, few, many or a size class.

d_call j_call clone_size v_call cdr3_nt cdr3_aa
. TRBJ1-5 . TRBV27 TGTGCCAGAAGTAGAAGCTTCAATCAGCCCCAGCATTTT CARSRSFNQPQHF
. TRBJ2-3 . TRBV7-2 TGTGCCAGCAGCGCCATGACTAGAGCCGATACGCAGTATTTT CASSAMTRADTQYF
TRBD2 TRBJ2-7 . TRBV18 TGTGCCATCCGACTGGGCGGGAGGGACTACGAGCAGTACTTC CAIRLGGRDYEQYF
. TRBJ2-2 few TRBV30 TGTGCCTGGAGGGGGGCGAGCGGAGGTTACACCGGGGAGCTGTTTTTT CAWRGASGGYTGELFF
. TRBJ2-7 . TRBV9 TGTGCCAGCAGCGTAGCTCCGGCCCCCGGGTACGAGCAGTACTTC CASSVAPAPGYEQYF
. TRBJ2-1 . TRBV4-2 TGTGCCAGCAGCCAAGATTACGGTAGCGGTTACAATGAGCAGTTCTTC CASSQDYGSGYNEQFF
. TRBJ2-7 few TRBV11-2 TGTGCCAGCAGCTTAGTTACACCCTCCTACGAGCAGTACTTC CASSLVTPSYEQYF
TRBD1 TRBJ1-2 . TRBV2 TGTGCCAGCAGGGGACAGGGGGCTTTTTATGGCTACACCTTC CASRGQGAFYGYTF
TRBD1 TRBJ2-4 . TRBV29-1 TGCAGCGGGACAGGGGTTGGCAAAAACATTCAGTACTTC CSGTGVGKNIQYF
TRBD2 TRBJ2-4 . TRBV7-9 TGTGCCAGCAGCTTAGGGGAGGGCATTCAGTACTTC CASSLGEGIQYF
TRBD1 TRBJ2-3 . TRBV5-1 TGCGCCAGCAGCCCGGGGACAGGGCCAGATACGCAGTATTTT CASSPGTGPDTQYF
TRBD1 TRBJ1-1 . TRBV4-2 TGTGCCAGCAGCCAAGAAGAGACAGGGAGGACCACTGAAGCTTTCTTT CASSQEETGRTTEAFF
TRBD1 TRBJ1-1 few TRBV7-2 TGTGCCAGCAGCCTCACAGGGGTATCCACTGAAGCTTTCTTT CASSLTGVSTEAFF
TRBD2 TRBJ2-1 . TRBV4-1 TGCGCCAGCAGCCTATTTGGACTAGCCTATGAGCAGTTCTTC CASSLFGLAYEQFF
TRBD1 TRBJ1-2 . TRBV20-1 TGCAGTGCGGGGACAGGGGATGGCTACACCTTC CSAGTGDGYTF
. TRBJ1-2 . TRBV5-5 TGTGCCAGCAGCTTGGCGTCCGGGGAGGGCTACACCTTC CASSLASGEGYTF
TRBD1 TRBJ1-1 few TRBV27 TGTGCCAGCAGCCATCTCGGACAGGGGAGCACTGAAGCTTTCTTT CASSHLGQGSTEAFF
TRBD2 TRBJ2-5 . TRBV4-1 TGCGCCAGCAGCCGTACTAGCGGTCAGGGGACCCAGTACTTC CASSRTSGQGTQYF
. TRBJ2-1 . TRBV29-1 TGCAGCGTGGGGGGTACTAGTTCTTACAATGAGCAGTTCTTC CSVGGTSSYNEQFF
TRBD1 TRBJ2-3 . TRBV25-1 TGTGCCAGCAGGGACAGGGTCAGCACAGATACGCAGTATTTT CASRDRVSTDTQYF
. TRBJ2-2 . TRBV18 TGTGCCAGCTCACCGCTAGCTAACACCGGGGAGCTGTTTTTT CASSPLANTGELFF
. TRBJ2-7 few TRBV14 TGTGCCAGCAGCCCATTCGCCAAGGGAGGCTACGAGCAGTACTTC CASSPFAKGGYEQYF
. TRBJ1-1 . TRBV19 TGTGCCAGTAGTGCCCATGATCCGGGGACTGAAGCTTTCTTT CASSAHDPGTEAFF
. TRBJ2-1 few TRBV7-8 TGTGCCAGCAGCCTCAGACCGAGGACTCCCATAGGTGAGCAGTTCTTC CASSLRPRTPIGEQFF
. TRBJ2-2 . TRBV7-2 TGTGCCAGCAGCTTTGGCGGGATGGCCGGGGAGCTGTTTTTT CASSFGGMAGELFF
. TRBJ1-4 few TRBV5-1 TGCGCCAGCAGCTTACCGAACACGGGGTCCACTAATGAAAAACTGTTTTTT CASSLPNTGSTNEKLFF
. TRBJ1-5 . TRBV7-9 TGTGCCAGCTCGGCCCGGGAGACCCATCAGCCCCAGCATTTT CASSARETHQPQHF
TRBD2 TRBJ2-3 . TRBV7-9 TGTGCCAGCAGAGAAGGACTAGTAGCAGATACGCAGTATTTT CASREGLVADTQYF